This T cell receptor beta chain emerged from a study of post-analysis software for immune sequencing data (dated by TCRdb to between 2015 and 2016). At the level of the whole study: Recorded disease courses included relapsing-remitting, secondary progressive and progressive-relapsing multiple sclerosis, with some patients lacking subtype annotation. The patient repertoires were compared against around eleven previously published healthy control repertoires obtained from donors aged 6 to 25 years. A subset of samples was prepared in parallel using single-end sample barcoding, then pooled and co-amplified after Illumina adapter ligation.

The CDR3 runs 18 residues from the cysteine to the phenylalanine. The retained sequence is limited to the CDR3, 54 bases, with the frame set at the first base. From a lookup of the germline V gene, CDR1 and CDR2 are SGHDN and FVKESK. Here V drops 2 bases and J drops 8 bases, and the junction holds 13 bases not matched to any gene. TCR beta repertoires were profiled from peripheral blood of approximately 13 young patients with multiple sclerosis to demonstrate the VDJtools post-analysis software. The patients with multiple sclerosis were children and adolescents between roughly 6 and 16 years of age. The protocol used for the library was PCR. For sequencing, an Illumina HiSeq 2500 was employed. Unique molecular identifiers were incorporated into TCR beta cDNA libraries to reduce PCR and sequencing biases. Per 1 to 10 million input T cells, approximately 500,000 cDNA molecules were obtained, such that each molecule approximated one T cell. The patient libraries were prepared and sequenced using the same protocol as the earlier healthy control dataset. Samples belonging to the same batch were prepared together, multiplexed and sequenced on a shared HiSeq lane. In the paper's pipeline: MIGEC handled the raw barcoded reads, throwing out single-read molecular identifier groups before consensus assembly and CDR3 extraction. Clonotype tables were post-analysed with VDJtools, and diversity was normalized by down-sampling all datasets to the smallest sample size. Repertoire overlap clustering matched CDR3 amino acid but not nucleotide sequences to correct batch-related cross-sample contamination. Clones were called with MiXCR by TCRdb after fastp trimmed the public reads at Q25, and only in-frame beta chains were retained. Rows are unified per CDR3 protein, each entry keeping the most common DNA and genes. What appears here as the V and J calls and clone size reflects TCRdb's work, not the paper's. The sample table holds around 440,000 distinct CDR3 sequences, of which roughly 45% were seen once. Of the sample, about 12% is held by the ten largest clones.

Overall results and qualifications from the work: Patients showed significantly higher frequencies than controls for a handful of TRBV segments, among them TRBV5-6, TRBV5-1 and TRBV20-1. Significantly lower normalized Chao1 diversity was found in multiple sclerosis patients than in controls, suggesting substantial peripheral T-cell clonal expansion. The control group was slightly older than the multiple sclerosis patient group. When samples were clustered directly using the F measure, samples prepared in the same batch co-clustered strongly, which prompted a batch-effect correction.

Points on this clonotype: Its recognized antigen is unknown. The input lacks base qualities; no much larger clone sits a single base away.

Here the chain combines TRBV14 and TRBJ2-1; 12 bases in the middle match TRBD2. The TCR was taken from a girl aged 10 to 17 with multiple sclerosis. The sample taken for sequencing was blood. Here the CDR3 is given as CASSQRKGSSGRADEQFF. The DNA is as follows: TGTGCCAGCAGCCAAAGAAAGGGCTCTAGCGGGAGGGCGGATGAGCAGTTCTTC.